Shown below are 29 T cell receptor beta chains from a single sample sequenced in a study of cytomegalovirus exposure and HLA in healthy donors. Sequenced by immunoSEQ multiplex PCR; TCRdb stores in-frame clones only, minus some. Among under 110,000 clones listed, around 90% were seen once. The sequenced material came from PBMCs. These receptor sequences come from a woman aged 18-35 years in good health and CMV-seropositive.

This sequence joins TRBV6-5 and TRBJ1-3, with 7 nucleotides matching TRBD1. Germline assignment: CDR1 MNHEY and CDR2 SVGAGI. Trimming at V came to 6 bases and at J to 0 bases, leaving 5 bases not matched to a gene. The length of the CDR3 is 15 residues. The CDR3 nucleotides are TGTGCCAGCAGCCGGACAGGCGGCTCTGGAAACACCATATATTTT. The encoded protein is CASSRTGGSGNTIYF.

The chain links TRBV7-8 to TRBJ1-1; 8 bases match TRBD1. The trim removed 4 bases at V and 1 base at J, leaving 2 bases unmatched. The CDR3 length is 14 residues. Germline CDR1 reads SGHVS; CDR2 reads FQNEAQ. CDR3 loop: CASSWTGPNTEAFF. The CDR3 coding sequence is TGTGCCAGCAGCTGGACAGGGCCGAACACTGAAGCTTTCTTT.

The rearrangement uses TRBV6-1 and TRBJ1-6, with 7 bases fitting TRBD1. Germline CDR1 is MNHNS and CDR2 is SASEGT. The CDR3 extends over 14 amino acids. V shed 6 bases, J shed 6 bases, and the junction held 5 bases outside the gene matches. CDR3 residues: CASREDRFNSPLHF. The CDR3 DNA follows: TGTGCCAGCAGAGAGGACAGGTTTAATTCACCCCTCCACTTT.

The chain recombines TRBV10-3 with TRBJ2-3, with D perhaps TRBD2 (5 bases). The V gene's germline CDR1 is ENHRY and CDR2 SYGVKD. The V end lost 10 bases, the J end lost 3 bases, and 20 bases lay between the germline ends. CDR3 length: 15 amino acids. CDR3 in DNA: TGTGCCACCTGGATAGGGAGTAAGGGTACAGATACGCAGTATTTT. Its protein is CATWIGSKGTDTQYF.

The chain joins TRBV19 to TRBJ2-1; 9 bases are shared with TRBD1. Germline V gene sequence: CDR1 LNHDA, CDR2 SQIVND (reference sequence). This CDR3 region has 16 residues. The junction had 17 bases not matched to a gene; V was cut back by 9 bases and J by 8 bases. CDR3 amino acids: CASKPSPGTGNHEQFF. The DNA of the CDR3 is TGTGCCAGCAAACCCTCCCCCGGGACAGGGAACCATGAGCAGTTCTTC.

The J gene is TRBJ1-5, the V gene TRBV19; the D gene is possibly TRBD1 (6 bases). Germline V lookup: CDR1 LNHDA, CDR2 SQIVND (reference sequence). V was trimmed by 3 bases and J by 1 base, leaving 13 bases between them. The CDR3 covers 16 residues. Here the CDR3 DNA reads TGTGCCAGTAGTATCGCAGGGGTAGGGAGCAATCAGCCCCAGCATTTT. Encoded protein: CASSIAGVGSNQPQHF.

This chain joins TRBV6-5 and TRBJ1-3; D remains unclear. The CDR3 runs 13 residues. Per the germline V gene, CDR1 is MNHEY and CDR2 is SVGAGI. V gave up 5 bases and J gave up 0 bases, with 5 bases separating them. The CDR3 protein is CASSPNSGNTIYF. Written as DNA, the CDR3 is TGTGCCAGCAGTCCTAACTCTGGAAACACCATATATTTT.

The chain recombines TRBV9 with TRBJ1-2; D may be TRBD1 (6 bases). V was clipped by 0 bases and J by 4 bases, with 13 bases between them. In germline, CDR1 is SGDLS, CDR2 YYNGEE. This CDR3 has 15 amino acids. The CDR3 loop reads CASSVDGTSSYGYTF. The CDR3 DNA follows: TGTGCCAGCAGCGTAGATGGGACATCATCCTATGGCTACACCTTC.

The chain links TRBV6-6 to TRBJ1-1, with D possibly TRBD1 on 5 matching bases. CDR1 and CDR2 (germline): MNHNY, SVGAGI (reference sequence). The CDR3 covers 16 residues. Trimming removed 2 bases from V and 3 bases from J, with 16 bases in between. The CDR3, as DNA: TGTGCCAGCAGTTACCGGCCAGGGCGGGGGGACACTGAAGCTTTCTTT. Translated: CASSYRPGRGDTEAFF.

Of note for this clone: The sample holds other DNA sequences that translate to the same CDR3. CDR3 protein: CASSQDRGLNTEAFF. CDR3 in DNA: TGCGCCAGCAGCCAAGACAGGGGTCTGAACACTGAAGCTTTCTTT. This rearrangement joins TRBV4-1 to TRBJ1-1; possibly TRBD1 for D (6 bases). Germline CDR1 MGHRA, CDR2 YSYEKL. V lost 0 bases and J 0 bases, leaving 8 bases between the germline ends. CDR3 length: 15 amino acids.

The chain links TRBV4-1 to TRBJ1-1; the match to TRBD1 covers 8 bases. The CDR3 is 15 residues long. Per the germline V gene, CDR1 is MGHRA and CDR2 is YSYEKL. V gave up 7 bases and J gave up 2 bases; unmatched junction bases: 9. The CDR3 spells CASNYPGQANTEAFF. As DNA, the CDR3 is TGCGCCAGCAATTACCCGGGACAGGCAAACACTGAAGCTTTCTTT.

The chain's CDR3 is CASSDSGRGRIQPQHF. The CDR3, as DNA: TGCGCCAGCAGTGATTCAGGCAGGGGACGCATTCAGCCCCAGCATTTT. This rearrangement joins TRBV10-1 to TRBJ1-5, with D possibly being TRBD1 (6 bases). Germline CDR1 WNHNN, CDR2 SYGVQD (reference sequence). Trimming shortened V by 3 bases and J by 6 bases, and 18 bases separated the two germline ends. The CDR3 has 16 amino acids.

The rearrangement uses TRBV4-2 and TRBJ2-2, with TRBD2 matching 11 bases. V trimming: 0 bases; J trimming: 7 bases; junction bases outside the gene matches: 7. The CDR3 length is 17 residues. Germline V gives CDR1 LGHNA, CDR2 YNFKEQ. CDR3 sequence: CASSQDVAGGPGGELFF. CDR3 coding DNA: TGTGCCAGCAGCCAAGATGTAGCGGGGGGGCCGGGCGGGGAGCTGTTTTTT.

In DNA, the CDR3 is TGTGATCCCCCTCTGGGCGGGGGCACCTATGGCTACACCTTC. It encodes CDPPLGGGTYGYTF. The chain couples TRBV27 to TRBJ1-2; TRBD1 is a possible D gene (6 bases). CDR3 length equals 14 residues. CDR1 and CDR2 (germline): MNHEY, SMNVEV (reference sequence).

The genes are TRBV7-9 and TRBJ2-5; 8 bases line up with TRBD1. V lost 5 bases to trimming and J lost 5 bases; unmatched junction nucleotides: 4. The CDR3 consists of 13 residues. Germline CDR1 reads SEHNR; CDR2 reads FQNEAQ (reference sequence). CDR3 bases: TGTGCCAGCAGCCTAACAGGGGGGGAGACCCAGTACTTC. Amino acids: CASSLTGGETQYF.

The gene calls are TRBV13 and TRBJ1-6; D is unclear. Looked up from germline, CDR1 is PRHDT and CDR2 is FYEKMQ (reference sequence). The length of the CDR3 is 17 residues. Trimming stripped 1 base from V and 4 bases from J, with 14 bases between. The CDR3 here is CASSLAVPQRYNSPLHF. The CDR3 bases are TGTGCCAGCAGCTTAGCGGTCCCCCAGCGGTATAATTCACCCCTCCACTTT.

The rearrangement joins TRBV4-1 to TRBJ1-4; tentatively, D is TRBD1 (5 bases). V was cut by 4 bases and J by 5 bases, with 17 bases left in between. This CDR3 is 16 amino acids long. Germline values: CDR1 MGHRA, CDR2 YSYEKL. Here the CDR3 reads CASSLRSGGENEKLFF. In DNA form, the CDR3 reads TGCGCCAGCAGCCTCCGCTCCGGGGGGGAAAATGAAAAACTGTTTTTT.

This clone was observed a handful of times. The gene calls are TRBV9 and TRBJ1-3; D unresolved. The ends were cut back, 3 bases at V and 8 bases at J, with 9 bases in the middle. This CDR3 is built from 12 residues. Germline V CDR1 and CDR2: SGDLS, YYNGEE. CDR3 residues: CASSGEGYTIYF. For the CDR3, the DNA is TGTGCCAGCAGCGGGGAGGGATACACCATATATTTT.

The chain couples TRBV19 to TRBJ1-2, with D perhaps TRBD1 (5 bases). This CDR3 contains 11 residues. Germline V gene lookup returns CDR1 LNHDA and CDR2 SQIVND (reference sequence). CDR3 sequence (DNA): TGTGCATCAGCAGGGTACGGTGGCTACACCTTC. It codes for CASAGYGGYTF.

This rearrangement joins TRBV6-5 to TRBJ2-3; 7 nucleotides match TRBD2. Germline CDR1 MNHEY, CDR2 SVGAGI. Unmatched junction bases numbered 4, after V lost 5 bases and J lost 2 bases. There are 14 residues in the CDR3. CDR3 amino acids: CASSPRGVTDTQYF. The CDR3 bases are TGTGCCAGCAGTCCCCGGGGGGTCACAGATACGCAGTATTTT.

This sequence joins TRBV6-5 and TRBJ1-4; the match to TRBD1 covers 7 bases. The CDR3 runs to 15 residues. Trimming at V came to 2 bases and at J to 5 bases, leaving 5 bases not matched to a gene. CDR1 and CDR2 (germline): MNHEY, SVGAGI. The CDR3 region has the DNA TGTGCCAGCAGTTACCGGGACAGCCCGAATGAAAAACTGTTTTTT. Protein: CASSYRDSPNEKLFF.

This sequence joins TRBV9 and TRBJ2-7; 9 nucleotides match TRBD2. This CDR3 comprises 16 residues. V was clipped by 3 bases and J by 2 bases; unmatched bases: 9. Germline CDR1 is SGDLS and CDR2 is YYNGEE. The CDR3 loop is CASSGERGEAPYEQYF. The CDR3 region has the DNA TGTGCCAGCAGCGGAGAGCGGGGGGAGGCCCCCTACGAGCAGTACTTC.

V gene TRBV4-2 combines with J gene TRBJ1-4; D might be TRBD1 (5 bases). Germline loops: CDR1 LGHNA, CDR2 YNFKEQ. This CDR3 spans 14 amino acids. V was shortened by 1 base and J by 4 bases, with 7 bases between the two germline ends. This chain's CDR3 is CASSQGDYNEKLFF. The CDR3 region has the DNA TGTGCCAGCAGCCAAGGGGACTATAATGAAAAACTGTTTTTT.

The chain has TRBV28 and TRBJ1-1, with D possibly matching TRBD1 (5 bases). V was clipped by 5 bases and J by 2 bases, with 12 bases between them. Germline CDR1 reads MDHEN; CDR2 reads SYDVKM. The CDR3 runs to 14 residues. The CDR3 here is CASSELQGNTEAFF. The DNA for the CDR3 is TGTGCCAGCAGTGAACTCCAGGGTAACACTGAAGCTTTCTTT.

The chain is built from TRBV4-2 and TRBJ1-2; TRBD1 matches 7 bases. CDR3 length: 14 residues. Trimming at V came to 4 bases and at J to 2 bases, leaving 4 bases not matched to a gene. The V gene's germline CDR1 is LGHNA and CDR2 YNFKEQ. The CDR3 sequence is CASSPPGQNYGYTF. CDR3 in DNA: TGTGCCAGCAGCCCGCCGGGACAGAACTATGGCTACACCTTC.

The chain carries TRBV29-1 and TRBJ2-3; maybe TRBD2 (6 bases). The germline V gene has CDR1 SQVTM and CDR2 ANQGSEA. CDR3 length equals 14 residues. V was trimmed by 0 bases and J by 4 bases, leaving 11 bases between them. CDR3 region: CSVEDGRVPDTQYF. CDR3 sequence (DNA): TGCAGCGTTGAAGACGGGAGAGTTCCAGATACGCAGTATTTT.

The chain recombines TRBV11-2 with TRBJ1-2; possible D gene TRBD1, 5 bases. Germline loops: CDR1 SGHAT, CDR2 FQNNGV. The V end lost 5 bases, the J end lost 12 bases, and 16 bases lay between the germline ends. This CDR3 spans 12 amino acids. This CDR3 reads CASSPGLRMNTF. The CDR3 DNA reads TGTGCCAGCAGCCCGGGACTGCGAATGAACACCTTC.

V gene TRBV28 combines with J gene TRBJ1-5, with D unclear. This CDR3 has 14 amino acids. Germline CDR1 is MDHEN and CDR2 is SYDVKM. V dropped 6 bases and J dropped 0 bases, with 9 bases sitting between them. DNA of the CDR3: TGTGCCAGCAGCTCCGGGGATAGCAATCAGCCCCAGCATTTT. This codes for CASSSGDSNQPQHF.

The chain employs TRBV5-8 and TRBJ2-2, with D possibly TRBD1 on 6 matching bases. The CDR3 runs 15 residues. In germline, CDR1 is SGHTS, CDR2 YDEGEE. Trimming removed 0 bases from V and 4 bases from J, with 10 bases in between. CDR3 sequence reads: CASSLVQGLTGELFF. CDR3 nucleotides: TGTGCCAGCAGCTTGGTGCAGGGGCTCACCGGGGAGCTGTTTTTT.